A single sample is the source of the 24 T cell receptor beta chains below, sequenced in a study of blood T cell repertoires in COVID-19. The repertoire was sequenced with immunoSEQ multiplex PCR; TCRdb's copy has only in-frame clones and lacks some. The table has over 150,000 clones, 80% to 90% seen once. The sequenced sample consisted of peripheral blood. These receptors were collected from a human donor in a cohort sampled during active COVID-19.

The chain employs TRBV2 and TRBJ2-1, with 7 bases lining up with TRBD1. In germline, CDR1 is SNHLY, CDR2 FYNNEI. Trimming removed 6 bases from V and 15 bases from J; junction bases left unmatched: 8. CDR3 length: 11 amino acids. The CDR3: CASSPGTARFF. The CDR3 DNA sequence: TGTGCCAGCAGCCCCGGGACAGCGCGGTTCTTC.

V usage is TRBV5-1 and J usage is TRBJ1-1; 7 nucleotides match TRBD1. Germline V gene sequence: CDR1 SGHRS, CDR2 YFSETQ. The CDR3 is 17 amino acids. Losses at the gene ends were 0 bases for V and 0 bases for J; bases not matched to a gene: 8. The CDR3, as DNA: TGCGCCAGCAGCTTGGGAGGGGGCTTAGGGATGAACACTGAAGCTTTCTTT. Translation gives CASSLGGGLGMNTEAFF.

The rearrangement uses TRBV3-1 (or the pseudogene TRBV3-2) and TRBJ2-5; a weak D match, TRBD1 (5 bases). CDR1 and CDR2 (germline): LGHDT, YNNKEL (reference sequence). This CDR3 contains 16 residues. V lost 7 bases to trimming and J lost 4 bases, with 22 bases between them. CDR3 protein: CASKVNRPGVLETQYF. Written as DNA, the CDR3 is TGTGCCAGCAAGGTAAACAGGCCTGGAGTATTAGAGACCCAGTACTTC.

The chain recombines TRBV7-9 with TRBJ2-1; 13 positions match TRBD2. J lost 8 bases, V lost 5 bases, and 6 bases had no gene match. Germline V gene lookup returns CDR1 SEHNR and CDR2 FQNEAQ (reference sequence). The CDR3 contains 15 residues. Written as DNA, the CDR3 is TGTGCCAGCAGCACTAGCGGGAGGGCCGCGTATGAGCAGTTCTTC. Encoded protein: CASSTSGRAAYEQFF.

V gene TRBV5-1 combines with J gene TRBJ2-5, with D unresolved. V was cut by 0 bases and J by 2 bases, with 11 bases left in between. This CDR3 has 15 residues. From germline, CDR1 is SGHRS and CDR2 YFSETQ. The CDR3: CASSLGGARQETQYF. In DNA form, the CDR3 reads TGCGCCAGCAGCTTGGGTGGCGCTAGACAAGAGACCCAGTACTTC.

This clone was recorded a few times. The rearrangement uses TRBV5-1 and TRBJ2-2, with D perhaps TRBD1 (6 bases). CDR1 SGHRS and CDR2 YFSETQ come from the germline V gene. The CDR3 totals 15 residues. Trimming took off 6 bases at V and 1 base at J, with 13 bases between the two ends. The CDR3 DNA sequence: TGCGCCAGCAATCCGGGACAAATGAACACCGGGGAGCTGTTTTTT. Translation gives CASNPGQMNTGELFF.

The chain has TRBV7-9 and TRBJ2-2, with D unclear. Looked up from germline, CDR1 is SEHNR and CDR2 is FQNEAQ (reference sequence). Trimming removed 3 bases at V and 9 bases at J, with 5 bases between. CDR3 length: 11 amino acids. The CDR3 nucleotides read TGTGCCAGCAGCTTTTCCAGGGAGCTGTTTTTT. This translates into CASSFSRELFF.

This chain uses TRBV7-6 with TRBJ2-7; 8 bases line up with TRBD2. After removal of 5 bases from V and 5 bases from J, the junction contained 17 bases not matched to a gene. The CDR3 is made up of 17 amino acids. The germline V gene encodes CDR1 SGHVS and CDR2 FNYEAQ. This CDR3 reads CASSTSPGRANRDEQYF. The CDR3 DNA sequence: TGTGCCAGCAGCACTAGCCCCGGGAGGGCGAATAGGGACGAGCAGTACTTC.

The gene calls are TRBV5-6 and TRBJ2-7; D unclear. The CDR3 is 13 residues long. Trimming shortened V by 4 bases and J by 2 bases, and 10 bases separated the two germline ends. The V gene's germline CDR1 is SGHDT and CDR2 YYEEEE. The CDR3 nucleotides read TGTGCCAGCAGCCCTCAGGAAGCCTACGAGCAGTACTTC. It yields the protein CASSPQEAYEQYF.

The chain couples TRBV29-1 to TRBJ2-5, with TRBD2 matching 14 bases. CDR3 length: 13 residues. The junction had 5 bases not matched to a gene; V was cut back by 7 bases and J by 7 bases. Germline V gene sequence: CDR1 SQVTM, CDR2 ANQGSEA. The CDR3 protein is CSGRLAGGGTQYF. In nucleotides, the CDR3 is TGCAGCGGCCGACTAGCGGGAGGGGGGACCCAGTACTTC.

The genes are TRBV11-2 and TRBJ2-7; TRBD2 is a possible D gene (6 bases). CDR3 length: 15 amino acids. V lost 1 base and J lost 0, with 10 bases in between. Germline values: CDR1 SGHAT, CDR2 FQNNGV. CDR3 in amino acids: CASSLAGVSSYEQYF. The CDR3 DNA is TGTGCCAGCAGCTTAGCGGGGGTCAGCTCCTACGAGCAGTACTTC.

The rearrangement links TRBV5-6 to TRBJ2-7; tentative D call: TRBD2 (5 bases). The CDR3 runs to 16 residues. Trimming stripped 4 bases from V and 3 bases from J, with 20 bases between. Germline values: CDR1 SGHDT, CDR2 YYEEEE. Here the CDR3 reads CASSGALGSVNYEQYF. The CDR3 nucleotides are TGTGCCAGCAGCGGCGCCTTAGGGAGTGTTAACTACGAGCAGTACTTC.

V is TRBV2 and J is TRBJ2-5; D perhaps matches TRBD2 (6 bases). Germline values: CDR1 SNHLY, CDR2 FYNNEI. This CDR3 comprises 13 residues. The V end was cut by 1 base, the J end by 7 bases, with 10 bases between. The CDR3 sequence: CASSEVMGGTQYF. CDR3 sequence (DNA): TGTGCCAGCAGTGAAGTCATGGGGGGGACCCAGTACTTC.

The chain couples TRBV6-4 to TRBJ2-1, with TRBD2 matching over 7 bases. V lost 3 bases and J lost 1; bases outside the gene matches: 6. In germline, CDR1 is MRHNA, CDR2 SNTAGT. The CDR3 is made up of 16 amino acids. The CDR3 sequence is CASSEGSGGSYNEQFF. The CDR3 DNA follows: TGTGCCAGCAGTGAGGGGTCCGGGGGGTCCTACAATGAGCAGTTCTTC.

The CDR3 is CASSSSGRKTDTQYF. The CDR3 coding sequence is TGTGCCAGCAGTTCCAGCGGGAGGAAAACAGATACGCAGTATTTT. The chain carries TRBV28 and TRBJ2-3, with 9 bases aligning to TRBD2. Looked up from germline, CDR1 is MDHEN and CDR2 is SYDVKM. The V segment lost 4 bases and the J segment 3 bases; nucleotides outside the gene matches: 5. The CDR3 spans 15 residues.

V is TRBV28 and J is TRBJ2-2; 7 bases are a match to TRBD2. The J segment lost 3 bases and the V segment lost 7 bases, leaving 8 bases of the junction unmatched. There are 15 residues in the CDR3. CDR1 and CDR2 from the germline V gene are MDHEN and SYDVKM. The chain's CDR3 is CASKEGGIYTGELFF. The CDR3 DNA is TGTGCCAGCAAGGAGGGAGGGATTTACACCGGGGAGCTGTTTTTT. Full variable domain (rest looked up from reference TRBV28 and TRBJ2-2): DVKVTQSSRYLVKRTGEKVFLECVQDMDHENMFWYRQDPGLGLRLIYFSYDVKMKEKGDIPEGYSVSREKKERFSLILESASTNQTSMYLCASKEGGIYTGELFFGEGSRLTVL.

The chain couples TRBV5-1 to TRBJ2-7; a possible D gene is TRBD2 (5 bases). The CDR3 contains 14 residues. Germline assignment: CDR1 SGHRS and CDR2 YFSETQ. V was pared by 2 bases and J by 3 bases, with 12 bases between. DNA for the CDR3: TGCGCCAGCAGCTTCTTTACCGGGAACTACGAGCAGTACTTC. This encodes CASSFFTGNYEQYF. The whole variable domain, filled in from reference TRBV5-1 and TRBJ2-7, reads KAGVTQTPRYLIKTRGQQVTLSCSPISGHRSVSWYQQTPGQGLQFLFEYFSETQRNKGNFPGRFSGRQFSNSRSEMNVSTLELGDSALYLCASSFFTGNYEQYFGPGTRLTVT.

The chain combines TRBV27 with TRBJ2-1; the match to TRBD2 covers 9 bases. Germline V gene lookup returns CDR1 MNHEY and CDR2 SMNVEV (reference sequence). This CDR3 is 15 amino acids long. Trimming took 8 bases from V and 6 from J; bases not matched to a gene: 11. CDR3 protein: CASGSAGGGSNEQFF. The DNA for the CDR3 is TGTGCCAGCGGGTCAGCGGGAGGAGGTAGCAATGAGCAGTTCTTC.

CDR3 sequence: CASSQEWGGHLTDTQYF. CDR3 nucleotide sequence: TGCGCCAGCAGCCAAGAATGGGGGGGCCACCTCACAGATACGCAGTATTTT. J is TRBJ2-3 and V is TRBV4-1, with D possibly TRBD2 on 7 matching bases. The germline CDR1 and CDR2 sequences are MGHRA and YSYEKL. The CDR3 is made up of 17 amino acids. Trimming shortened V by 0 bases and J by 2 bases, and 15 bases separated the two germline ends.

The table lists this clone with a few counts. This chain uses TRBV30 with TRBJ2-7, with D perhaps TRBD2 (7 bases). V shed 0 bases and J shed 6 bases, with 12 bases lying between them. Germline assignment: CDR1 GTSNPN and CDR2 SVGIG (reference sequence). The CDR3 consists of 13 residues. The CDR3 DNA sequence: TGTGCCTGGAGTGTACAGGGCGGGAGCGAGCAGTACTTC. This codes for CAWSVQGGSEQYF.

The chain couples TRBV2 to TRBJ2-4; TRBD1 matches at 11 bases. CDR1 is SNHLY, CDR2 FYNNEI, per germline. Trimming took 4 bases from V and 9 from J; bases not matched to a gene: 5. The length of the CDR3 is 14 residues. The chain's CDR3 is CASSAGQGGTIQYF. DNA of the CDR3: TGTGCCAGCAGTGCGGGACAGGGGGGGACCATTCAGTACTTC.

The rearrangement joins TRBV12-3 or TRBV12-4 to TRBJ1-2; 7 nucleotides line up with TRBD1. J was trimmed by 3 bases and V by 3 bases; bases with no gene match: 1. The CDR3 is 13 residues long. CDR3 sequence (DNA): TGTGCCAGCAGTTTGGACAGGCACTATGGCTACACCTTC. Its translation: CASSLDRHYGYTF.

The rearrangement uses TRBV18 and TRBJ2-6; 9 nucleotides agree with TRBD1. The CDR3 length is 18 residues. V shed 1 base, J shed 0 bases, and the junction held 4 bases outside the gene matches. Germline-derived CDR1 and CDR2 are KGHSH and LQKENI. CDR3 DNA sequence: TGTGCCAGCTCACCACGGACAGGGGCCCTCTCTGGGGCCAACGTCCTGACTTTC. It translates to CASSPRTGALSGANVLTF.

V gene TRBV2 combines with J gene TRBJ2-1; 7 bases match TRBD2. V lost 8 bases to trimming and J lost 1 base; unmatched junction nucleotides: 8. The CDR3 has 15 residues. Germline CDR1 reads SNHLY; CDR2 reads FYNNEI. CDR3 bases: TGTGCCAGCTCCGGGGGAGGGTCATCCTACAATGAGCAGTTCTTC. It translates to CASSGGGSSYNEQFF.